This TCR beta chain was captured in a study of early T cells in non-severe SARS-CoV-2 infection. One entry per CDR3 protein results from TCRdb running MiXCR on the 5' RACE reads. This sample has some 80,000 distinct CDR3 sequences, with roughly an eighth found just once. There are 14 residues in the CDR3. With 4 bases clipped from V and 3 bases from J, the junction kept 3 bases outside the gene matches. The germline V gene has CDR1 SEHNR and CDR2 FQNEAQ (reference sequence). The sample taken for sequencing was whole blood. This chain joins TRBV7-9 and TRBJ1-5, with 7 bases aligning to TRBD1. This TCR derives from an adult who was a healthcare worker with PCR-confirmed SARS-CoV-2 infection or an uninfected control (not recorded which). CDR3 loop: CASSSGGINQPQHF. CDR3 sequence (DNA): TGTGCCAGCAGCTCAGGGGGAATCAATCAGCCCCAGCATTTT.